This record looks at one TCR beta chain sequence and its context. What it binds is unknown. Germline CDR1 is SGHTA and CDR2 is FQGNSA. The CDR3 is made up of 14 amino acids. V lost 3 bases and J lost 2, with 8 bases in between. This entry belongs to a study of cytomegalovirus exposure and HLA in healthy donors. Study-level results: In a later analysis, TCR association rates varied by HLA locus: DRB1 most, HLA-C fewest. Earlier findings revealed that most TCR beta V segments proved productive either about 90% or about 30% of the time. TCR beta chain V- and J-gene trimming was linked, in a later analysis, to a missense variant in DCLRE1C.

The PCR was carried out with 60 Vbeta primers and 13 Jbeta primers. TCRdb's table, derived via immunoSEQ multiplex PCR, lists solely in-frame clones and lacks some. The table has about 190,000 clones, approximately 75% seen once. This TCR came from a man aged 25-40 years in good health and CMV-seropositive. The V and J genes are TRBV7-2 and TRBJ1-5, with unresolved D. Specimen: PBMCs. The CDR3 nucleotides read TGTGCCAGCAGCTTGGAGCTCGGCAATCAGCCCCAGCATTTT. Its protein product is CASSLELGNQPQHF.